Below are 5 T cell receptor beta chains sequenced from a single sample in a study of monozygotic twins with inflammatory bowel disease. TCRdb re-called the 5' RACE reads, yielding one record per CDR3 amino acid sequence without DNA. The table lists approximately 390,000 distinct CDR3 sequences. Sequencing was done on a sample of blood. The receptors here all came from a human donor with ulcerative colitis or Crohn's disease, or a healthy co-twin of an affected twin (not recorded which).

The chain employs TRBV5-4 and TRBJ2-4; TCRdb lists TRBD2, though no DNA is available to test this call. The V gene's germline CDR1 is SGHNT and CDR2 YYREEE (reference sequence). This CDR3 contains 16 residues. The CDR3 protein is CATTSGGLRPGNIQYF. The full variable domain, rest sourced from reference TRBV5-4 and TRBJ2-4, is ETGVTQSPTHLIKTRGQQVTLRCSSQSGHNTVSWYQQALGQGPQFIFQYYREEENGRGNFPPRFSGLQFPNYSSELNVNALELDDSALYLCATTSGGLRPGNIQYFGAGTRLSVL.

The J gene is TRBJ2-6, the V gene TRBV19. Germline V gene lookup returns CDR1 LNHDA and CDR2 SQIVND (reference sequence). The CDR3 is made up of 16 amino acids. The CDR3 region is CASTESQDSGANVLTF.

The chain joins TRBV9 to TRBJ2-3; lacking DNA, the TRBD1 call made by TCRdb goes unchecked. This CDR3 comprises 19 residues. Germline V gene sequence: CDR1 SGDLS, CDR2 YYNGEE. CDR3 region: CASSVEVGWQGGSADTQYF.

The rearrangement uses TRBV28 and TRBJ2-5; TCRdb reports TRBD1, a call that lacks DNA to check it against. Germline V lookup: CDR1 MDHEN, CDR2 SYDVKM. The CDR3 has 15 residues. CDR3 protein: CASSRKGQGVETQYF.

Here the CDR3 reads CASSSTGRRYEQYF. The rearrangement links TRBV7-9 to TRBJ2-7; absent DNA, TCRdb's TRBD1 call cannot be checked. CDR1 is SEHNR and CDR2 is FQNEAQ in the germline V gene (reference sequence). The CDR3 is made up of 14 amino acids.